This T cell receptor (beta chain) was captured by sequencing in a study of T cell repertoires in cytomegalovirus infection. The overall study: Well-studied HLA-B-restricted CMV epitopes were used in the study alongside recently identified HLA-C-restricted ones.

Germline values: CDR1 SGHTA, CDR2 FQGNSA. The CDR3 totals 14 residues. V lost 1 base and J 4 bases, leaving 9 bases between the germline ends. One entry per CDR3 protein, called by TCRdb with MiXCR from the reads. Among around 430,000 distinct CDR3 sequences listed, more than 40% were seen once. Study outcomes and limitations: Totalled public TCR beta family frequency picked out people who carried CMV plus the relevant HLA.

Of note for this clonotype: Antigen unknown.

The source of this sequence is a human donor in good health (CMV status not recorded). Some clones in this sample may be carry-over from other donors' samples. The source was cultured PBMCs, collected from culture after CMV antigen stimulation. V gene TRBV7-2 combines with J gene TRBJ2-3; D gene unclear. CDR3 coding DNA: TGTGCCAGCAGCTTAGTCTCGTGGGCAGATACGCAGTATTTT. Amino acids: CASSLVSWADTQYF.